One sample yielded the 5 T cell receptor beta chains listed below, sequenced in a study of blood T cell repertoires in COVID-19 (dated by TCRdb to about 2020). The library was obtained by the immunoSEQ multiplex PCR assay. This is the immuneACCESS table as TCRdb keeps it, with only in-frame sequences that have V and J called. A part of the clones is gone; compared with another copy, unresolved V genes explain less than half, and the rest is unexplained. Recorded for this sample are 300,000 to 450,000 clones; more than 75% of them occurred a single time. Clones ranked in the top ten supply about 10% of the sample. Material for sequencing was peripheral blood. The receptors here all came from a woman aged 25-40 years with COVID-19, enrolled during active disease.

The chain is built from TRBV14 and TRBJ2-2; no reliable D call. Germline V CDR1 and CDR2: SGHDN, FVKESK. The CDR3 runs to 14 residues. V gave up 1 base and J gave up 2 bases, with 5 bases separating them. This CDR3 reads CASSQVLNTGELFF. The CDR3 DNA reads as TGTGCCAGCAGCCAAGTTCTAAACACCGGGGAGCTGTTTTTT.

The chain joins TRBV2 to TRBJ1-4; 12 nucleotides agree with TRBD1. The junction had 8 bases not matched to a gene; V was cut back by 5 bases and J by 7 bases. The CDR3 sequence is 16 residues long. CDR1 SNHLY and CDR2 FYNNEI come from the germline V gene. The CDR3 region is CASSRDRGRESEKLFF. DNA of the CDR3: TGTGCCAGCAGTAGGGACAGGGGGCGCGAGTCTGAAAAACTGTTTTTT.

This sequence joins TRBV4-2 and TRBJ2-7, with 9 bases aligning to TRBD1. Germline CDR1 LGHNA, CDR2 YNFKEQ. The CDR3 is 16 amino acids. The V segment lost 3 bases and the J segment 1 base; nucleotides outside the gene matches: 7. The CDR3 DNA reads as TGTGCCAGCAGCCAGGGTGGACAGGGGCTTTCCTACGAGCAGTACTTC. Its translation: CASSQGGQGLSYEQYF.

This chain connects TRBV5-1 to TRBJ2-7; 8 bases map to TRBD2. After removal of 4 bases from V and 2 bases from J, the junction contained 11 bases not matched to a gene. Per germline, CDR1 SGHRS and CDR2 YFSETQ. The CDR3 loop spans 16 amino acids. CDR3 protein: CASSPGGLASPYEQYF. Written as DNA, the CDR3 is TGCGCCAGCAGCCCGGGGGGGCTAGCGTCACCCTACGAGCAGTACTTC.

The CDR3 nucleotides read TGCGCCAGCAGCCAAGTTGGCCGGGACAGGGCATACGAGCAGTACTTC. This codes for CASSQVGRDRAYEQYF. The V gene is TRBV4-1, the J gene TRBJ2-7; 9 bases are shared with TRBD1. With 1 base clipped from V and 4 bases from J, the junction kept 8 bases outside the gene matches. The CDR3 runs 16 residues. Germline V gives CDR1 MGHRA, CDR2 YSYEKL.